This T cell receptor beta chain was retrieved from a study of T cells after posttransplantation cyclophosphamide. CDR3 size: 14 residues. The germline V and J ends were trimmed by 2 bases and 6 bases, with 15 bases remaining between them. Germline CDR1 SGHNT, CDR2 YYREEE (reference sequence). The method was immunoSEQ multiplex PCR; TCRdb's version includes in-frame clones alone and lacks a portion of them. The sample yields several thousand clones, over 75% seen once. Study conclusions and caveats: Donor-recipient repertoire similarity was low at 1-2 months, rising over year one. TRB overlap between skin or GI tissue T cells and blood was limited. After PTCy, TRB diversity resembled that of CNI/methotrexate controls.

In regard to this clone: Its antigen remains unidentified.

Cyclophosphamide on days +3 and +4 followed busulfan-fludarabine conditioning and a marrow graft. The chain recombines TRBV5-4 with TRBJ2-7; D possibly corresponds to TRBD1 (5 bases). This receptor was identified in a female patient between 35 and 55 years old who received an allogeneic stem cell transplant from an unrelated donor, was CMV-positive, and had no GVHD. The graft donor may be the source of some T cells. The sample here was PBMCs, taken after allogeneic stem cell transplant with posttransplant cyclophosphamide. Written as DNA, the CDR3 is TGTGCCAGCAGCTTCAAAGGGGTGGTGGCCGAGCAGTACTTC. This sequence encodes CASSFKGVVAEQYF.